Listed below are T cell receptor beta chains from one sample, sequenced in a study of blood T cell repertoires in COVID-19. Data came from immunoSEQ multiplex PCR; TCRdb stores just in-frame clones and leaves some out. The sample carries about 58,000 clones, more than 85% recorded once. Sequenced material: peripheral blood. Receptor source: a man aged 50 to 60 with active COVID-19. CDR3s include the opening cysteine and the closing phenylalanine or tryptophan. A D gene is named only where the DNA matches it firmly. Clone size is shown for a subset of rows, as once, few, many or a class of expanded clone.

j_call | d_call | v_call | clone_size | cdr3_aa | cdr3_nt
TRBJ2-1 | TRBD1 | TRBV2 | - | CASSLLQGADEQFF | TGTGCCAGCAGTTTGTTACAGGGGGCGGATGAGCAGTTCTTC
TRBJ2-6 | TRBD1 | TRBV24-1 | - | CATSASLGQGPSGANVLTF | TGTGCCACCAGTGCTTCACTAGGACAGGGGCCCTCTGGGGCCAACGTCCTGACTTTC
TRBJ1-2 | - | TRBV30 | - | CAWKTSYGYTF | TGTGCCTGGAAGACTAGCTATGGCTACACCTTC
TRBJ2-7 | TRBD1 | TRBV4-2 | - | CASSQGRQGDHEQYF | TGTGCCAGCAGCCAAGGCCGGCAGGGGGACCACGAGCAGTACTTC
TRBJ2-1 | TRBD2 | TRBV19 | - | CASRLAGLNEQFF | TGTGCCAGTAGGCTAGCGGGATTGAATGAGCAGTTCTTC
TRBJ1-5 | - | TRBV27 | once | CASSFRRGPNQPQHF | TGTGCCAGCAGTTTCCGGAGGGGCCCAAATCAGCCCCAGCATTTT
TRBJ2-7 | - | TRBV13 | - | CASSLLQNSYEQYF | TGTGCCAGCAGCTTGCTACAGAACTCCTACGAGCAGTACTTC
TRBJ2-2 | TRBD1 | TRBV19 | - | CASKRTGGDTGELFF | TGTGCCAGTAAGCGGACAGGTGGTGACACCGGGGAGCTGTTTTTT
TRBJ2-5 | TRBD2 | TRBV29-1 | - | CSVIRLAGGSGETQYF | TGCAGCGTCATAAGACTAGCGGGAGGATCAGGGGAGACCCAGTACTTC
TRBJ1-2 | - | TRBV6-5 | - | CALQSGGGGLYGYTF | TGTGCCCTCCAAAGTGGGGGCGGGGGCCTATATGGCTACACCTTC
TRBJ1-4 | - | TRBV4-1 | - | CASSLTGLPNEKLFF | TGCGCCAGCAGCCTCACGGGACTCCCTAATGAAAAACTGTTTTTT
TRBJ2-3 | TRBD2 | TRBV6-6 | - | CASSLSGGATQYF | TGTGCCAGCAGCCTTAGCGGGGGCGCTACGCAGTATTTT
TRBJ2-3 | - | TRBV9 | - | CASTPTPLAEGTDTQYF | TGTGCCAGCACTCCCACTCCCTTGGCAGAGGGCACAGATACGCAGTATTTT
TRBJ2-3 | - | TRBV5-5 | once | CASSLGGPTTDTQYF | TGTGCCAGCAGCTTGGGAGGGCCGACCACAGATACGCAGTATTTT
TRBJ1-2 | TRBD1 | TRBV5-6 | once | CASSPNSGQGDIYGYTF | TGTGCCAGCAGCCCAAACTCCGGACAGGGGGATATCTATGGCTACACCTTC
TRBJ2-3 | - | TRBV19 | - | CASTPTGVGTDTQYF | TGTGCCAGTACACCTACGGGGGTGGGGACAGATACGCAGTATTTT
TRBJ2-5 | - | TRBV6-5 | once | CASTYWGGPGTQYF | TGTGCCAGCACCTACTGGGGGGGCCCAGGGACCCAGTACTTC
TRBJ1-1 | - | TRBV18 | - | CASSTSGGGLNTEAFF | TGTGCCAGCTCCACCTCCGGGGGAGGCTTGAACACTGAAGCTTTCTTT
TRBJ2-7 | TRBD1 | TRBV11-1 | once | CASSLEAGGINEQYF | TGTGCCAGCAGCTTAGAGGCAGGGGGCATCAACGAGCAGTACTTC
TRBJ1-1 | - | TRBV13 | - | CASSSAGLRLLGTEAFF | TGTGCCAGCAGCTCGGCAGGGTTAAGGCTTTTGGGCACTGAAGCTTTCTTT
TRBJ1-4 | - | TRBV28 | - | CASSSTGRGEKLFF | TGTGCCAGCAGTTCCACAGGGCGGGGGGAAAAACTGTTTTTT
TRBJ2-6 | - | TRBV5-5 | - | CASSVQGRGANVLTF | TGTGCCAGCAGCGTGCAGGGGCGAGGGGCCAACGTCCTGACTTTC
TRBJ2-7 | TRBD2 | TRBV13 | - | CASSQTSRNYEQYF | TGTGCCAGCAGCCAGACTAGCAGAAACTACGAGCAGTACTTC
TRBJ2-2 | TRBD2 | TRBV7-2 | - | CASSLGGTNTGELFF | TGTGCCAGCAGCCTGGGAGGGACTAACACCGGGGAGCTGTTTTTT
TRBJ2-3 | - | TRBV20-1 | - | CSASRGLGDTQYF | TGCAGTGCTAGTCGGGGTTTGGGAGATACGCAGTATTTT
TRBJ1-3 | - | TRBV11-3 | - | CASALAGSYSGNTIYF | TGTGCCAGCGCCTTAGCAGGGTCGTACTCTGGAAACACCATATATTTT
TRBJ1-6 | - | TRBV6-4 | - | CASSSTGAGGSPLHF | TGTGCCAGCAGCTCAACTGGGGCAGGTGGTTCACCCCTCCACTTT
TRBJ2-1 | TRBD1 | TRBV5-1 | once | CASSQGTGGFNEQFF | TGCGCCAGCAGCCAGGGGACAGGGGGATTCAATGAGCAGTTCTTC
TRBJ2-7 | - | TRBV28 | - | CASTPSVLYEQYF | TGTGCCAGCACCCCTAGTGTGTTATACGAGCAGTACTTC
TRBJ2-1 | TRBD1 | TRBV24-1 | - | CATSRRDRVYEQFF | TGTGCCACCAGTCGTAGGGACAGGGTTTATGAGCAGTTCTTC
TRBJ2-3 | - | TRBV28 | - | CASMGGGAGSPTDTQYF | TGTGCCAGTATGGGGGGGGGCGCGGGGTCCCCCACAGATACGCAGTATTTT
TRBJ2-2 | - | TRBV21-1 | - | CASSNCNRARGESSNTGELFF | TGTGCCAGCAGCAACTGCAACAGGGCCCGCGGAGAAAGTTCGAACACCGGGGAGCTGTTTTTT
TRBJ1-1 | - | TRBV4-2 | - | CASSQDGRGGTEAFF | TGTGCCAGCAGCCAAGACGGGCGGGGGGGGACTGAAGCTTTCTTT
TRBJ1-1 | - | TRBV5-6 | - | CASKKGVMNTEAFF | TGTGCCAGCAAGAAGGGGGTCATGAACACTGAAGCTTTCTTT
TRBJ2-2 | - | TRBV21-1 | once | CASSPLGGNTGELFF | TGTGCCAGCAGCCCCCTTGGAGGGAACACCGGGGAGCTGTTTTTT
TRBJ2-1 | TRBD1 | TRBV7-3 | - | CASSSGQGSYNEQFF | TGTGCCAGCAGCTCCGGACAGGGGTCTTACAATGAGCAGTTCTTC
TRBJ1-1 | TRBD1 | TRBV19 | - | CATADRGGDTEAFF | TGTGCCACCGCCGACAGGGGAGGCGACACTGAAGCTTTCTTT
TRBJ2-3 | - | TRBV6-2/TRBV6-3 | - | CASSYQSTDTQYF | TGTGCCAGCAGTTACCAGAGCACAGATACGCAGTATTTT
TRBJ2-1 | TRBD1 | TRBV9 | - | CASSPRPDRGVYEQFF | TGTGCCAGCAGCCCCCGCCCGGACAGGGGGGTTTATGAGCAGTTCTTC
TRBJ2-7 | TRBD2 | TRBV5-4 | - | CASSGAGGQFGEQYF | TGTGCCAGCAGCGGAGCGGGAGGGCAGTTCGGCGAGCAGTACTTC
TRBJ2-3 | TRBD2 | TRBV10-3 | - | CAISETPGLAGGPSTDTQYF | TGTGCCATCAGTGAAACACCTGGACTAGCGGGGGGGCCTAGCACAGATACGCAGTATTTT
TRBJ2-1 | - | TRBV25-1 | - | CASSEWGDEQFF | TGTGCCAGCAGTGAATGGGGCGATGAGCAGTTCTTC
TRBJ2-1 | TRBD2 | TRBV4-1 | - | CASSLSLSPAGVSYNEQFF | TGCGCCAGCAGCCTAAGTCTATCCCCGGCGGGGGTATCCTACAATGAGCAGTTCTTC
TRBJ1-1 | - | TRBV4-2 | - | CASSQAWGGTEAFF | TGTGCCAGCAGCCAGGCGTGGGGGGGCACTGAAGCTTTCTTT
TRBJ2-5 | TRBD2 | TRBV2 | - | CASSPGLPYQETQYF | TGTGCCAGCAGCCCGGGACTACCGTACCAAGAGACCCAGTACTTC
TRBJ1-4 | TRBD1 | TRBV9 | - | CASSRTGNEKLFF | TGTGCCAGCAGTCGGACAGGGAATGAAAAACTGTTTTTT
TRBJ2-3 | - | TRBV19 | - | CASSSGGTDTQYF | TGTGCCAGTAGTAGCGGGGGCACAGATACGCAGTATTTT
TRBJ2-1 | - | TRBV5-1 | - | CASSLEGGVAGNEQFF | TGCGCCAGCAGCTTGGAAGGGGGGGTGGCGGGCAATGAGCAGTTCTTC
TRBJ2-1 | TRBD2 | TRBV11-3 | - | CASSLTGLAGGYNEQFF | TGTGCCAGCAGCTTAACGGGACTAGCGGGAGGGTACAATGAGCAGTTCTTC
TRBJ1-1 | - | TRBV9 | - | CASSVGIREGVNTEAFF | TGTGCCAGCAGCGTAGGGATCAGGGAGGGAGTGAACACTGAAGCTTTCTTT